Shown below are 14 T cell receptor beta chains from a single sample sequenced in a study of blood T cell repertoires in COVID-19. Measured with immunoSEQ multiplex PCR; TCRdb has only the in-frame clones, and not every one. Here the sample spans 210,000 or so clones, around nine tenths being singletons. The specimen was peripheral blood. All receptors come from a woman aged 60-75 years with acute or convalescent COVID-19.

The CDR3 sequence is CASRTTGPINYGYTF. The CDR3 bases are TGTGCCAGCAGGACCACAGGGCCTATTAACTATGGCTACACCTTC. The chain is built from TRBV28 and TRBJ1-2, with D maybe TRBD1 (6 bases). The CDR3 sequence is 15 residues long. With 6 bases removed from V and 1 base from J, the gap between germline ends came to 15 bases. Germline loops: CDR1 MDHEN, CDR2 SYDVKM.

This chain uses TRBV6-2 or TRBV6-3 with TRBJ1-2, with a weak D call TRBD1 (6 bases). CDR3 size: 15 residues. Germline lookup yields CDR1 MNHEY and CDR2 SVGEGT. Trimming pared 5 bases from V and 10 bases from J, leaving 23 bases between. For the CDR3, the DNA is TGTGCCAGCAGTGAGTTTGGAGGACAGCCTTATCTCTACACCTTC. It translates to CASSEFGGQPYLYTF.

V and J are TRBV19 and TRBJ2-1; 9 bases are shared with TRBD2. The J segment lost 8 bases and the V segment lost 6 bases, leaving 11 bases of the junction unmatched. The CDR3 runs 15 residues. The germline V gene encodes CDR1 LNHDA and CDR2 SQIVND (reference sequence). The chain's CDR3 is CASRIRLAALDEQFF. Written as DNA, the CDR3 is TGTGCCAGTAGAATCCGACTAGCGGCCCTGGATGAGCAGTTCTTC.

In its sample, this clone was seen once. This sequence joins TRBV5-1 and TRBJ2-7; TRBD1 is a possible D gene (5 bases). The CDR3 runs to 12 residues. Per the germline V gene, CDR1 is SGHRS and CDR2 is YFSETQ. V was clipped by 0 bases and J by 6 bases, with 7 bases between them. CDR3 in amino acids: CASSLGQGEQYF. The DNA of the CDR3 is TGCGCCAGCAGCTTGGGCCAGGGCGAGCAGTACTTC.

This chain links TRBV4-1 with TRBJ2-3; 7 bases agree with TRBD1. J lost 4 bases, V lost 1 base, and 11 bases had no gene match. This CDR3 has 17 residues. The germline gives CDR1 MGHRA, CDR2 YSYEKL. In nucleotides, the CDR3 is TGCGCCAGCAGCCAAGCGGGGAGTAGGGGGCTAGCAGATACGCAGTATTTT. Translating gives CASSQAGSRGLADTQYF.

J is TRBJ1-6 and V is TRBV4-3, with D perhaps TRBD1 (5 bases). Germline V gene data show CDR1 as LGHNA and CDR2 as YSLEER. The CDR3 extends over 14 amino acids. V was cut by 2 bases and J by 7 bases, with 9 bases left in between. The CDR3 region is CASSQQGVNSPLHF. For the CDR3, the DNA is TGCGCCAGCAGCCAACAGGGTGTAAATTCACCCCTCCACTTT.

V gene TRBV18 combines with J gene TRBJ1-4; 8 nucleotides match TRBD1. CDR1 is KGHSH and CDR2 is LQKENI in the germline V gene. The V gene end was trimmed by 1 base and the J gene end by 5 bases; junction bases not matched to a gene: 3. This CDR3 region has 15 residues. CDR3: CASSPRDRQNEKLFF. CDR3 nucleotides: TGTGCCAGCTCACCACGGGACAGGCAAAATGAAAAACTGTTTTTT.

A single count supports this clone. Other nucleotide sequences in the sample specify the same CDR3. In nucleotides, the CDR3 is TGCGCCAGCAGCTTCCTTGACAGGGGTCGGAATGAGCAGTTCTTC. This gives the protein CASSFLDRGRNEQFF. V gene TRBV5-1 combines with J gene TRBJ2-1, with 8 bases aligning to TRBD1. The CDR3 is made up of 15 amino acids. The germline gives CDR1 SGHRS, CDR2 YFSETQ. J was trimmed by 7 bases and V by 2 bases; bases with no gene match: 8.

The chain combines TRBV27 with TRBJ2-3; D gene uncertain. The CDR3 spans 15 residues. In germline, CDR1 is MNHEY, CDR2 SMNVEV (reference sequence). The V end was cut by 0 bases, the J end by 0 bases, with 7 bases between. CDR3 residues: CASSLSQLSTDTQYF. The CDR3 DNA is TGTGCCAGCAGTTTATCACAGCTTAGCACAGATACGCAGTATTTT.

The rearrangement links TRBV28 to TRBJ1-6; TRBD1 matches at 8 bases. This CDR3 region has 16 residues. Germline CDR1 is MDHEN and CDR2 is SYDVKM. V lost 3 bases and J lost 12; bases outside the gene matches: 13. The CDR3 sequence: CASSLLQGDRRIPLHF. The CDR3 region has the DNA TGTGCCAGCAGTTTGCTGCAAGGGGACAGGCGTATACCCCTCCACTTT.

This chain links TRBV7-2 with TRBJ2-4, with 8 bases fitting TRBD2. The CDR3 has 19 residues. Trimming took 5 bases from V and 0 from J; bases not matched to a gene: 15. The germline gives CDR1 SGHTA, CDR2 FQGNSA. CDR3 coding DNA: TGTGCCAGCAGCCCCCCCCGTAGCGGGGCACCTCTAGCCAAAAACATTCAGTACTTC. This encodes CASSPPRSGAPLAKNIQYF.

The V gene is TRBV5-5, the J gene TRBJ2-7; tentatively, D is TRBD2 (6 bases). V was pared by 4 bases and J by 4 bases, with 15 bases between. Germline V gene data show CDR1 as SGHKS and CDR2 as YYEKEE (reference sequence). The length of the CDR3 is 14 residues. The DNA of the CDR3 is TGTGCCAGCAGCCCGTTTGGGACTTCATACGAGCAGTACTTC. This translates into CASSPFGTSYEQYF.

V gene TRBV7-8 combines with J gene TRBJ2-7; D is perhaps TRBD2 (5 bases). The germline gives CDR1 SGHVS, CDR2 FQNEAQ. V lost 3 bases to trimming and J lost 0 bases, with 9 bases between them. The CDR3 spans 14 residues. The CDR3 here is CASSFTRSSYEQYF. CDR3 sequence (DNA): TGTGCCAGCAGCTTTACTAGGAGCTCCTACGAGCAGTACTTC.

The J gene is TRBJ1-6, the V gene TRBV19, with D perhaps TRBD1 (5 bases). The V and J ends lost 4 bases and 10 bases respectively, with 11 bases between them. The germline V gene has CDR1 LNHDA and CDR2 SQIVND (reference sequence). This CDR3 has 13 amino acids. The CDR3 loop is CASSTRGDSPLHF. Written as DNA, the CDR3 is TGTGCCAGTAGTACGCGGGGGGACTCACCCCTCCACTTT.